The table lists the clone carrying this T cell receptor beta chain with a few counts. The antigen is not known. The sample originates from a study of beta chain features in type 1 diabetes. Study-wide points: Researchers reported that naive, central memory and Treg TCRB repertoires appeared more similar in patients than in healthy donors.

The V end lost 0 bases, the J end lost 4 bases, and 8 bases lay between the germline ends. CDR3 size: 14 residues. Germline CDR1 reads KGHSH; CDR2 reads LQKENI. The whole isolated RNA underwent reverse transcription, so sequencing captured expressed TCRB transcripts. Assay: immunoSEQ multiplex PCR; the TCRdb copy retains only in-frame clones and omits some. Of 900,000 or so clones in the sample, roughly 16% were seen once. Sequencing was performed on naive CD4+ T cells from blood. V and J are TRBV18 and TRBJ2-3; D unclear. This clonotype was sampled from a young woman in good health. CDR3 coding DNA: TGTGCCAGCTCACCACCGGCCGGGTCAGATACGCAGTATTTT. Its protein product is CASSPPAGSDTQYF.